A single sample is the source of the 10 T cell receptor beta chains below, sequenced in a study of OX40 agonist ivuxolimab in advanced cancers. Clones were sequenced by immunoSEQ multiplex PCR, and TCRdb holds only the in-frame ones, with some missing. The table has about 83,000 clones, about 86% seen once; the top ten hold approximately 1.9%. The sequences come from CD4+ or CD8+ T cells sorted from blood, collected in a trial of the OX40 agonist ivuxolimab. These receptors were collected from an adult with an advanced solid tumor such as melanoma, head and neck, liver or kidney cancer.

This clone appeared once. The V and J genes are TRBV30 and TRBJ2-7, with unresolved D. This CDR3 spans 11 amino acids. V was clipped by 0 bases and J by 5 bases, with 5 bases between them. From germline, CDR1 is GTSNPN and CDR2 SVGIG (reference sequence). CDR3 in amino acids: CAWSVRHEQYF. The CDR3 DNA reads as TGTGCCTGGAGTGTTCGCCACGAGCAGTACTTC. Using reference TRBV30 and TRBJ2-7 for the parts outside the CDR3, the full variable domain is SQTIHQWPATLVQPVGSPLSLECTVEGTSNPNLYWYRQAAGRGLQLLFYSVGIGQISSEVPQNLSASRPQDRQFILSSKKLLLSDSGFYLCAWSVRHEQYFGPGTRLTVT.

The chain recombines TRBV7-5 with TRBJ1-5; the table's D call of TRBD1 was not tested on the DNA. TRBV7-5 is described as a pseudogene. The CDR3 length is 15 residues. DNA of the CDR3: TGTGTCAGAAGCTTAGCCGGACAGTCCAATCAGCCCCAGCATTTT. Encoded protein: CVRSLAGQSNQPQHF.

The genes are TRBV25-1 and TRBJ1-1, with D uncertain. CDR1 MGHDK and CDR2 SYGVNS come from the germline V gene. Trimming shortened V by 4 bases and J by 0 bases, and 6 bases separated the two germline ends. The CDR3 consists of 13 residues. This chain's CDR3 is CASSGLMNTEAFF. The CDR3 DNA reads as TGTGCCAGCAGTGGGTTAATGAACACTGAAGCTTTCTTT.

CDR3 sequence: CASSLVGRGNEQYF. The CDR3 region has the DNA TGCGCCAGCAGCTTGGTTGGCAGGGGGAACGAGCAGTACTTC. J is TRBJ2-7 and V is TRBV5-1, with 7 bases lining up with TRBD1. Germline CDR1 reads SGHRS; CDR2 reads YFSETQ. The CDR3 consists of 14 residues. Trimming cost V 0 bases and J 5 bases; bases outside gene matches: 5.

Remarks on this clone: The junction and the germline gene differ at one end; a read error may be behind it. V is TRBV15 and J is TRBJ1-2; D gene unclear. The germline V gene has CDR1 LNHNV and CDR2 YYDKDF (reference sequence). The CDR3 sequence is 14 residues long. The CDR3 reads CATSRELARTLNVF. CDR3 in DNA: TGTGCCACCAGCAGAGAACTAGCCCGGACGTTGAACGTCTTC.

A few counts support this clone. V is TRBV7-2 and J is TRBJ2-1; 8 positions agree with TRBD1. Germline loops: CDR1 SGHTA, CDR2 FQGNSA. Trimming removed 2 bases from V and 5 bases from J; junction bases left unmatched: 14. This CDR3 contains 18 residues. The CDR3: CASSLHPRGRGLNNEQFF. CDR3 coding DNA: TGTGCCAGCAGCTTACACCCCCGGGGCAGGGGGCTTAACAATGAGCAGTTCTTC.

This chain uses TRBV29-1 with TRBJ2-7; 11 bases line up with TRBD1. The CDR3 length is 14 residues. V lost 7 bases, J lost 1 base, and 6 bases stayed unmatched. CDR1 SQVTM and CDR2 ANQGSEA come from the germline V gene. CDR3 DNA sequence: TGCAGCGGTTGGGACAGGGGGAGTTCCTACGAGCAGTACTTC. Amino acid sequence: CSGWDRGSSYEQYF.

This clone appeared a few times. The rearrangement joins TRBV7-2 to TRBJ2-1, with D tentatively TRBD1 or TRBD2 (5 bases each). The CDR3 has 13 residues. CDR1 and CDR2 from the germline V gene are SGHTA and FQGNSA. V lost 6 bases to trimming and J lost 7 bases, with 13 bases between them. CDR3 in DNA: TGTGCCAGCAGGGGACGGTTTGGGAATGAGCAGTTCTTC. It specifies CASRGRFGNEQFF.

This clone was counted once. CDR3 amino acids: CASSLRGRGRSSYEQYF. The CDR3 coding sequence is TGTGCCAGCAGCTTGAGGGGTCGGGGCCGATCCTCCTACGAGCAGTACTTC. This rearrangement joins TRBV5-4 to TRBJ2-7, with D possibly called TRBD1 or TRBD2 (5 bases each). The germline gives CDR1 SGHNT, CDR2 YYREEE (reference sequence). The CDR3 length is 17 residues. V dropped 1 base and J dropped 0 bases, with 17 bases sitting between them.

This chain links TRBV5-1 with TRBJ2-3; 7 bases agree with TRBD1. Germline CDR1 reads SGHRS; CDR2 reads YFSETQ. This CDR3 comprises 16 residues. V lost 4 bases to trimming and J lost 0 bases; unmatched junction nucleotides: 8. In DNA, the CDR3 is TGCGCCAGCAGCGAATTGAGGGGGCATAGCACAGATACGCAGTATTTT. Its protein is CASSELRGHSTDTQYF.